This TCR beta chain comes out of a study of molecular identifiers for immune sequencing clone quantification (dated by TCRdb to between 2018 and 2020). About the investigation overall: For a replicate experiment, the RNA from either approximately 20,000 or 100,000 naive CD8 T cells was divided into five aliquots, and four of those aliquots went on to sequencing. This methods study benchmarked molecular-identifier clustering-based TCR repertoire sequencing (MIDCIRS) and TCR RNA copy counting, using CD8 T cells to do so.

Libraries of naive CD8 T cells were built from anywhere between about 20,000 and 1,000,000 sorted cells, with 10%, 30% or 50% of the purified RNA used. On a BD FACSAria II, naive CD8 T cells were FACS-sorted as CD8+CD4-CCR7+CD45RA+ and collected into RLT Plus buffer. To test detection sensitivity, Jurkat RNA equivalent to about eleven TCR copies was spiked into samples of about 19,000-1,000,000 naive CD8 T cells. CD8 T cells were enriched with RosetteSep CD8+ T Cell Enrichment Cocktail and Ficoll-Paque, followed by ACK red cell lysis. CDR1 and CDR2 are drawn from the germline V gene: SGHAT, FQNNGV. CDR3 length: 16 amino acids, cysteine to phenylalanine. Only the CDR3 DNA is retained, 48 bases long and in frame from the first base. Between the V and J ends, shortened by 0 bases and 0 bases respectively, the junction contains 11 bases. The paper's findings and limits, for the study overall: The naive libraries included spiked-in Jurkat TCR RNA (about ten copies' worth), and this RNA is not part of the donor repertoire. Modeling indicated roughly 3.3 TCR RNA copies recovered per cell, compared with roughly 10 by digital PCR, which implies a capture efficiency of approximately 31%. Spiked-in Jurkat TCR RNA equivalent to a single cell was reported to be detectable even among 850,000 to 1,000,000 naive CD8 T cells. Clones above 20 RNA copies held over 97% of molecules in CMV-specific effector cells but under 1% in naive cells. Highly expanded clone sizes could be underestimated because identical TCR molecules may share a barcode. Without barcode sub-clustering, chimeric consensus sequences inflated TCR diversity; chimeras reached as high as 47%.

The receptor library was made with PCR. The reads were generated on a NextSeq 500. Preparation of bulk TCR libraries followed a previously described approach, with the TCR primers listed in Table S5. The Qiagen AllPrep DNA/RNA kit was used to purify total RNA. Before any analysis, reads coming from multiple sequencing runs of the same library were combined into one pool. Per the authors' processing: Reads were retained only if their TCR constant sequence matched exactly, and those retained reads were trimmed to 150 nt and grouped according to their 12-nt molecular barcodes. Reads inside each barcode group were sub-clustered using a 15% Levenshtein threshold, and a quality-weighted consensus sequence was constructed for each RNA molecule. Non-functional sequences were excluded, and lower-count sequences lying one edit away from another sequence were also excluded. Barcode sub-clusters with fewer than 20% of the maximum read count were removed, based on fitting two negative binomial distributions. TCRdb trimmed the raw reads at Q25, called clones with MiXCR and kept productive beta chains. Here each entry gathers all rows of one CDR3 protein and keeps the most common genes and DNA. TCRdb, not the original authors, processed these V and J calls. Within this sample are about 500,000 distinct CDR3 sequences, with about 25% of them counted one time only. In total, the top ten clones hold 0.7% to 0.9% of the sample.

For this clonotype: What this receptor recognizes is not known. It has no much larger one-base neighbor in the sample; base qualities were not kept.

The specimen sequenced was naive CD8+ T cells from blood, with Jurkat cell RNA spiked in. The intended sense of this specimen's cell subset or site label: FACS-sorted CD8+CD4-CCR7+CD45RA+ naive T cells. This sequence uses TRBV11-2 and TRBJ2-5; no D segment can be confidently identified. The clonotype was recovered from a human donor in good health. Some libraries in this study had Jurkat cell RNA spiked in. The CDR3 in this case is CASSLDWTRYQETQYF. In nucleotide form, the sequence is TGTGCCAGCAGCTTAGATTGGACGAGGTACCAAGAGACCCAGTACTTC.